Following are 5 T cell receptor beta chains from one sample sequenced in a study of beta chain features in type 1 diabetes. TCRB transcripts that were expressed got sequenced, as all of the isolated RNA had been reverse transcribed. Generated by immunoSEQ multiplex PCR, the TCRdb table keeps only in-frame clones and is missing some. This table holds 390,000 or so clones, approximately 15% found once. The sequenced material came from naive CD4+ T cells from blood. The receptors stem from a man younger than 45 in good health.

Many counts were recorded for this clone. The V and J genes are TRBV30 and TRBJ2-1; D might be TRBD1 (6 bases). CDR3 size: 15 residues. Trimming stripped 4 bases from V and 10 bases from J, with 23 bases between. Germline-derived CDR1 and CDR2 are GTSNPN and SVGIG (reference sequence). The CDR3 sequence is CAWMDWDNSGDEQFF. As DNA, the CDR3 is TGTGCCTGGATGGATTGGGACAACTCAGGGGACGAGCAGTTCTTC.

V usage is TRBV5-1 and J usage is TRBJ2-1; 11 nucleotides line up with TRBD1. Germline loops: CDR1 SGHRS, CDR2 YFSETQ. This CDR3 is 17 amino acids long. J gave up 3 bases and V 7 bases, and 12 bases lay outside the gene matches. CDR3 sequence (DNA): TGCGCCAGCGCTTGGGACAGGGGGTCCTCTTACTACAATGAGCAGTTCTTC. This sequence encodes CASAWDRGSSYYNEQFF. The full variable domain, its missing parts supplied by reference TRBV5-1 and TRBJ2-1, is KAGVTQTPRYLIKTRGQQVTLSCSPISGHRSVSWYQQTPGQGLQFLFEYFSETQRNKGNFPGRFSGRQFSNSRSEMNVSTLELGDSALYLCASAWDRGSSYYNEQFFGPGTRLTVL.

This clone has more than one count but fewer than ten. V is TRBV27 and J is TRBJ1-2; TRBD1 aligns across 7 bases. The CDR3 contains 14 residues. J lost 4 bases, V lost 4 bases, and 6 bases had no gene match. Germline V gene lookup returns CDR1 MNHEY and CDR2 SMNVEV (reference sequence). The CDR3 nucleotides are TGTGCCAGCAGTTCTCGGACAGGACCCTATGGCTACACCTTC. It is translated as CASSSRTGPYGYTF.

This clone has a handful of counts. The V and J genes are TRBV7-9 and TRBJ2-2, with 9 bases aligning to TRBD1. This CDR3 has 15 amino acids. Germline V gives CDR1 SEHNR, CDR2 FQNEAQ (reference sequence). V shed 10 bases, J shed 1 base, and the junction held 7 bases outside the gene matches. As DNA, the CDR3 is TGTGCCACCCCACAGGGGGCCTTGAACACCGGGGAGCTGTTTTTT. It codes for CATPQGALNTGELFF.

In this sample, this clone turned up a few times. V gene TRBV30 combines with J gene TRBJ1-2, with D maybe TRBD1 (6 bases). CDR3 length: 13 amino acids. CDR1 is GTSNPN and CDR2 is SVGIG in the germline V gene (reference sequence). V lost 2 bases and J lost 6, with 13 bases in between. CDR3 DNA sequence: TGTGCCTGGAGTAAGGGGGTTGGGGATGGCTACACCTTC. Its protein is CAWSKGVGDGYTF.